Listed below are T cell receptor beta chains from one sample, sequenced in a study of vaccination and CD4 T cells after COVID-19. Antigens of these TCRs are unknown. From the PCR reads, TCRdb called clonotypes with MiXCR, one entry per CDR3 protein. This sample has 20,000 to 25,000 distinct CDR3 sequences, with approximately 59% found just once. The specimen sequenced was CD4+ T cells from blood, cultured in vitro. Receptor source: a human donor who had recovered from COVID-19. Each CDR3 is given with its conserved first and last residue. A D gene is named only where the DNA matches it firmly. A row's size may be missing; if present it is once, few, many or a size class.

>TRBJ2-5|-|TRBV7-2|-
TGTGCCAGCAGCTTAGAGGCAAGTCCCTGGGTGACCCAGTACTTC
CASSLEASPWVTQYF
>TRBJ2-1|-|TRBV7-2|TRBD2
TGTGCCAGCAGCTTAGCGGTACTAGCGGACAATGAGCAGTTCTTC
CASSLAVLADNEQFF
>TRBJ1-2|few|TRBV6-2/TRBV6-3|-
TGTGCCAGCAGTTACACCCGGGGGCTCTTTGGCTACACCTTC
CASSYTRGLFGYTF
>TRBJ1-2|few|TRBV19|-
TGTGCCAGTAGTCCAGGGACAAGGGGCGGCTACACCTTC
CASSPGTRGGYTF
>TRBJ2-1|-|TRBV7-6|-
TGTGCCTTATCGGAGGGAGGCGGTAACAATGAGCAGTTCTTC
CALSEGGGNNEQFF
>TRBJ1-2|-|TRBV15|-
TGTGCCACCAGCAGAGGGGGCGGGTATGGCTACACCTTC
CATSRGGGYGYTF
>TRBJ1-1|-|TRBV6-2/TRBV6-3|-
TGTGCCAGCAGTTACATGAGGACGTCTGAAGCTTTCTTT
CASSYMRTSEAFF
>TRBJ1-2|-|TRBV4-3|-
TGCGCCAGCAGCCCACAAACACAGGGCTATGGCTACACCTTC
CASSPQTQGYGYTF
>TRBJ2-5|-|TRBV6-2/TRBV6-3|TRBD2
TGTGCCAGCAGCGGGCGACTAGCGGGAGGAGGGGAGACCCAGTACTTC
CASSGRLAGGGETQYF
>TRBJ2-7|-|TRBV7-2|-
TGTGCCAGCAGCACGGACAGTGACACCTACGAGCAGTACTTC
CASSTDSDTYEQYF
>TRBJ1-4|-|TRBV6-1|TRBD1
TGTGCCAGCAGTCATCCGGGACAGCTTAATGAAAAACTGTTTTTT
CASSHPGQLNEKLFF
>TRBJ1-1|-|TRBV7-3|-
TGTGCCAGCAGCGCTGGGACCGAGAACACTGAAGCTTTCTTT
CASSAGTENTEAFF
>TRBJ1-6|-|TRBV7-8|-
TGTGCCAGCAGCTCTTACAGGTTCAGCTCCTATAATTCACCCCTCCACTTT
CASSSYRFSSYNSPLHF
>TRBJ2-2|-|TRBV20-1|TRBD2
TGCAGTGCTAGAGATACCGCCGGGGGGTTCCCGGGCACCGGGGAGCTGTTTTTT
CSARDTAGGFPGTGELFF
>TRBJ1-1|few|TRBV19|-
TGTGCCAGTACCCTCGGGGGATGGGGGGCTGAAGCTTTCTTT
CASTLGGWGAEAFF
>TRBJ1-5|-|TRBV30|-
TGTGCCTGGAGTGGGGGACGGTCCAATCAGCCCCAGCATTTT
CAWSGGRSNQPQHF
>TRBJ2-2|-|TRBV18|-
TGTGCCAGCTCACCCACAGGAACGACCGGGGAGCTGTTTTTT
CASSPTGTTGELFF
>TRBJ1-1|few|TRBV19|-
TGTGCCAGTACTACACGGGGAGCCTTACGAGGTGAAGCTTTCTTT
CASTTRGALRGEAFF
>TRBJ2-3|few|TRBV27|-
TGTGCCAGCAGTGGGTGGCGGCTAAACACAGATACGCAGTATTTT
CASSGWRLNTDTQYF
>TRBJ2-2|-|TRBV19|TRBD1
TGTGCCAGTAGTATCTCGGACAGGGGGTACACCGGGGAGCTGTTTTTT
CASSISDRGYTGELFF
>TRBJ2-7|-|TRBV7-9|TRBD1
TGTGCCAGCATAGCCGGGACAGGGATGTACGAGCAGTACTTC
CASIAGTGMYEQYF
>TRBJ1-5|few|TRBV6-2/TRBV6-3|TRBD1
TGTGCCAGGGACAGGCAACACGGCAATCAGCCCCAGCATTTT
CARDRQHGNQPQHF
>TRBJ2-1|-|TRBV6-1|-
TGTGCCAGCAGTGGTGGACAGACGAGTATCTACAATGAGCAGTTCTTC
CASSGGQTSIYNEQFF
>TRBJ1-5|-|TRBV6-1|TRBD1
TGTGCCAGCGTCTACACAGGGGGTTATCAGCCCCAGCATTTT
CASVYTGGYQPQHF
>TRBJ1-5|few|TRBV2|-
TGTGCCAGCAGTAAACACGCTCAGCCCCAGCATTTT
CASSKHAQPQHF